This record concerns one T cell receptor (beta chain) sequence. Amplified TCR beta CDR3 regions came from RNA transcripts. The HTBI set primed first-round TCR CDR3 RT-PCR. TCRdb independently ran MiXCR on the multiplex PCR reads; one entry per CDR3 protein. In the table there are about 840,000 distinct CDR3 sequences, over 35% of which are singletons. Germline loops: CDR1 SGHVS, CDR2 FQNEAQ. The junction had 10 bases not matched to a gene; V was cut back by 5 bases and J by 4 bases. The CDR3 contains 15 residues. This record comes from a study of T cells in Graves' hyperthyroidism and ophthalmopathy. Cells are PBMCs isolated from 10 ml of fresh blood.

The material sequenced was blood. The J gene is TRBJ2-7, the V gene TRBV7-8; 8 positions match TRBD2. This receptor was taken from a man between 18 and 29 years old with Graves' hyperthyroidism. The CDR3, as DNA: TGTGCCAGCAGCAAGTGGACTAGCCCCGGATACGAGCAGTACTTC. It encodes CASSKWTSPGYEQYF.